The 2 T cell receptor beta chains presented below share a single source sample, sequenced in a study of cytomegalovirus exposure and HLA in healthy donors (dated by TCRdb to about 2017). The library came from the immunoSEQ multiplex PCR assay. In TCRdb, the immuneACCESS table is reduced to in-frame sequences with V and J assigned. These tables do not hold every clone; where another copy was compared, an unresolved V gene accounts for under half, and the others remain unexplained. Across this sample there are roughly 140,000 clones, with about 88% seen only once. The ten largest clones take up 2.5% to 4% of the sample. The sample was PBMCs. The receptors here all came from a woman between 18 and 29 years old in good health and CMV-seropositive.

The chain recombines TRBV7-6 with TRBJ1-3; 9 bases line up with TRBD1. Trimming took 4 bases from V and 4 from J; bases not matched to a gene: 8. Germline values: CDR1 SGHVS, CDR2 FNYEAQ. The CDR3 is 16 amino acids. The CDR3 bases are TGTGCCAGCAGCTCGGACAGGGGCGAGTTCGGAAACACCATATATTTT. Amino acid sequence: CASSSDRGEFGNTIYF.

The V gene is TRBV6-5, the J gene TRBJ1-3; 7 bases are a match to TRBD1. The V gene end was trimmed by 3 bases and the J gene end by 7 bases; junction bases not matched to a gene: 9. From germline, CDR1 is MNHEY and CDR2 SVGAGI. The CDR3 runs 15 residues. The CDR3 sequence: CASSYGQAPRNTIYF. The DNA for the CDR3 is TGTGCCAGCAGTTATGGACAGGCGCCCAGGAACACCATATATTTT.